A single TCR beta chain is shown here with its context. The sample belongs to a study of T cell changes during pregnancy in multiple sclerosis. Assay used: immunoSEQ multiplex PCR; TCRdb lists only in-frame clones, some missing. The table records around 57,000 clones, about 90% of them present only once. From germline, CDR1 is LGHNA and CDR2 YSLEER. Trimming took 0 bases from V and 3 from J; bases not matched to a gene: 8. The CDR3 runs to 17 residues. V and J are TRBV4-3 and TRBJ2-7, with 10 bases lining up with TRBD2. This clonotype was obtained from a female donor in good health, enrolled as a control in a pregnancy study. The material sequenced was peripheral blood, taken in the first trimester of pregnancy. As DNA, the CDR3 is TGCGCCAGCAGCCAAGATCGCGCAGCGGGGGGGATCTACGAGCAGTACTTC. Its translation: CASSQDRAAGGIYEQYF.